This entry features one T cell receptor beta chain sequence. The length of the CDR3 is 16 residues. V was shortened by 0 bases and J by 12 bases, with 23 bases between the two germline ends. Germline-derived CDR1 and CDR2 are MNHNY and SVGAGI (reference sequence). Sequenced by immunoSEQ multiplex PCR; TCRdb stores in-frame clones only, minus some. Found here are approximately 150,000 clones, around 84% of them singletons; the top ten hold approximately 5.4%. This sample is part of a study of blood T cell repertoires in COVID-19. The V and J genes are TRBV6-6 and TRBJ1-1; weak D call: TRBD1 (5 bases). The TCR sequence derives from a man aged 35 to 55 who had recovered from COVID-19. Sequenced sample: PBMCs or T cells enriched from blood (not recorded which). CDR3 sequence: CASSYSRGNRGLLSFF. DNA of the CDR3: TGTGCCAGCAGTTACTCGAGGGGCAACCGGGGACTTCTATCTTTCTTT.